This TCR beta chain was sequenced for a study of shared clonotypes between healthy human individuals. Here immunoSEQ multiplex PCR was the method, and the copy in TCRdb shows in-frame clones only, minus some. The profile shows approximately 1.5 million clones, 95% to 99% of them singletons. Worth noting for this clone: Its antigen is unknown.

The study's findings and limits: Sequencing depth was predicted to influence how clonotypes are shared among donors. Naive subsets usually exceeded memory subsets in estimated richness. Even with large depth, rarefaction showed that sorted-subset sequencing was incomplete.

Sequenced input: naive CD4+ T cells sorted from blood. Subset indicated: CD45RA+ positively selected. The receptor was derived from a man aged 25-45 years in good health.

CDR3 in DNA: TGTGCCAGCAGCGGGTTAGGGAATGGGCAAGAGACCCAGTACTTC. Protein sequence: CASSGLGNGQETQYF. The rearrangement joins TRBV9 to TRBJ2-5; D unclear. V was shortened by 3 bases and J by 2 bases, with 14 bases between the two germline ends. The CDR3 contains 15 residues. From germline, CDR1 is SGDLS and CDR2 YYNGEE.